This TCR beta chain was found in a study of OX40 agonist ivuxolimab in advanced cancers. General observations from the study: Dosing at 0.1 to 3.0 mg/kg was accompanied by clonal expansion of CD4+ and CD8+ blood T cells by week 6. Expansion of clones was among the lowest in partial responders at 0.1-3.0 mg/kg.

With respect to this clone: The antigen is not known.

The table came from immunoSEQ multiplex PCR; TCRdb's copy has only in-frame clones and leaves some out. The data show approximately 79,000 clones, around 94% seen once. Unmatched junction bases numbered 6, after V lost 4 bases and J lost 0 bases. Looked up from germline, CDR1 is SGDLS and CDR2 is YYNGEE. This CDR3 is built from 16 residues. The material was CD4+ or CD8+ T cells sorted from blood, obtained in a trial of the OX40 agonist ivuxolimab. The V gene is TRBV9, the J gene TRBJ2-5; TRBD2 agrees at 10 bases. The TCR comes from an adult with an advanced solid tumor such as melanoma, head and neck, liver or kidney cancer. The CDR3 is CASSPGLADYQETQYF. CDR3 sequence (DNA): TGTGCCAGCAGCCCTGGACTAGCGGATTACCAAGAGACCCAGTACTTC. Complete variable domain (other parts from reference TRBV9 and TRBJ2-5): DSGVTQTPKHLITATGQRVTLRCSPRSGDLSVYWYQQSLDQGLQFLIQYYNGEERAKGNILERFSAQQFPDLHSELNLSSLELGDSALYFCASSPGLADYQETQYFGPGTRLLVL.